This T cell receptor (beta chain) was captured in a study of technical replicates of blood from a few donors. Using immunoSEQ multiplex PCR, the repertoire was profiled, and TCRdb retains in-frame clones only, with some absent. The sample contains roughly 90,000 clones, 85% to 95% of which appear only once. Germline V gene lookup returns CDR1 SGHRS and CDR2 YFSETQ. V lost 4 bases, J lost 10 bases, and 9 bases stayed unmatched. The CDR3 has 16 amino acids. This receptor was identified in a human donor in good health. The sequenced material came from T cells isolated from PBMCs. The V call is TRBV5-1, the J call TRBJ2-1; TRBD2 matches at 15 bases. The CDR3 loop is CASSHGLAGGLSEQFF. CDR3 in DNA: TGCGCCAGCAGCCATGGACTAGCGGGAGGGCTCAGCGAGCAGTTCTTC.